This TCR beta chain was identified in a study of post-analysis software for immune sequencing data. A word on this clonotype: Its specificity is not known.

TCR beta cDNA libraries included unique molecular identifiers. TCRdb re-analysed the PCR reads in MiXCR, keeping a single row per CDR3 protein. The profile shows about 540,000 distinct CDR3 sequences, approximately 31% of them singletons. V lost 6 bases, J lost 0 bases, and 2 bases stayed unmatched. This CDR3 contains 14 residues. The V gene's germline CDR1 is MNHNS and CDR2 SASEGT. Study-wide findings and caveats: Compared with controls, patients had more of 4 to 6 TRBV segments, including TRBV5-6, TRBV5-1 and TRBV20-1. Versus controls, multiple sclerosis patients showed significantly lower diversity (normalized Chao1). Samples from a shared batch, those prepared together, strongly co-clustered by F measure.

This receptor was obtained from a girl under 18 with multiple sclerosis. Sequences were obtained from blood. The rearrangement joins TRBV6-1 to TRBJ2-5, with 9 positions matching TRBD1. The CDR3 reads CASSWTGDQETQYF. The CDR3 DNA reads TGTGCCAGCAGCTGGACAGGGGACCAAGAGACCCAGTACTTC.